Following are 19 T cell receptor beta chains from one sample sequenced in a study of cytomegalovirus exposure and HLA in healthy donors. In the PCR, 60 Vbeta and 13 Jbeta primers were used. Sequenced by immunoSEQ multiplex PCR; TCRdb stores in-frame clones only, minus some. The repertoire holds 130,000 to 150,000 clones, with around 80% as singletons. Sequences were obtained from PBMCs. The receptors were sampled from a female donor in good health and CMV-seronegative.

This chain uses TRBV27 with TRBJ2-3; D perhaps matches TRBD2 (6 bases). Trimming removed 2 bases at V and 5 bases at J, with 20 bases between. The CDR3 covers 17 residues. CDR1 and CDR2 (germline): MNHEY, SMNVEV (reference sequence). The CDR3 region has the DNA TGTGCCAGCAGTTTAAGTAATCGCCGGGAGAGGGAAGATACGCAGTATTTT. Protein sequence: CASSLSNRREREDTQYF.

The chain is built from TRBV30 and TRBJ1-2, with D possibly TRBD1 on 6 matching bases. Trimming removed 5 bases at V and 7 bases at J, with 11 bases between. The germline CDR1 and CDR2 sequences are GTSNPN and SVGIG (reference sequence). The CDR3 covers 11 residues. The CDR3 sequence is CAWETGFGYTF. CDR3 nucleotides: TGTGCCTGGGAAACAGGGTTTGGCTACACCTTC.

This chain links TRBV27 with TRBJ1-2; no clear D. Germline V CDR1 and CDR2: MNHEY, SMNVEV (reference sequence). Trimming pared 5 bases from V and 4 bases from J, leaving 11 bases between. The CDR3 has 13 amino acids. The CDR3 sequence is CASSGQATYGYTF. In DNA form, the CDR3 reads TGTGCCAGCAGTGGGCAGGCGACCTATGGCTACACCTTC.

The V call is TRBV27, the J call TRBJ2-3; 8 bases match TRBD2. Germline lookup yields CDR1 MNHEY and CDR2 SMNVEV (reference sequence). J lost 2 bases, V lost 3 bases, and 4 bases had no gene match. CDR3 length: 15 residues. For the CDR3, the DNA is TGTGCCAGCAGTTTCCAGCGGGGGCTCACAGATACGCAGTATTTT. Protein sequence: CASSFQRGLTDTQYF.

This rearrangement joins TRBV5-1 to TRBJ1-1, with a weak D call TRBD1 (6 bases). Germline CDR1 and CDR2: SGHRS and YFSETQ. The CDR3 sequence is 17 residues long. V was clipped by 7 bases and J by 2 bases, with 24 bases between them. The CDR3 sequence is CASHQDLRTERNTEAFF. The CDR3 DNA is TGCGCCAGCCACCAAGATTTAAGGACAGAGAGAAACACTGAAGCTTTCTTT.

The CDR3 DNA follows: TGCGCCAGCAGCCTCCAGGAGCGGGGTCACAATGAGCAGTTCTTC. This gives the protein CASSLQERGHNEQFF. The chain employs TRBV4-1 and TRBJ2-1, with TRBD2 matching 7 bases. J was trimmed by 5 bases and V by 4 bases; bases with no gene match: 8. This CDR3 contains 15 residues. Germline loops: CDR1 MGHRA, CDR2 YSYEKL.

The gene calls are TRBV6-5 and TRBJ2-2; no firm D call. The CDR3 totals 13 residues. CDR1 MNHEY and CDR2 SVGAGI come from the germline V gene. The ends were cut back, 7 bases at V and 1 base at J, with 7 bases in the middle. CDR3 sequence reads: CASTHRNTGELFF. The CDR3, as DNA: TGTGCCAGCACACACAGGAACACCGGGGAGCTGTTTTTT.

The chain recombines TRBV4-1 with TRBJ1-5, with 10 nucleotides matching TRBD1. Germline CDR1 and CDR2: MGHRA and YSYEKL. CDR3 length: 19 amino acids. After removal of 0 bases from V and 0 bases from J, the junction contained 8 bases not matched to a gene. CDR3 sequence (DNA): TGCGCCAGCAGCCAAGACGGGACAGGGGCTCGGGGTAGCAATCAGCCCCAGCATTTT. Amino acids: CASSQDGTGARGSNQPQHF.

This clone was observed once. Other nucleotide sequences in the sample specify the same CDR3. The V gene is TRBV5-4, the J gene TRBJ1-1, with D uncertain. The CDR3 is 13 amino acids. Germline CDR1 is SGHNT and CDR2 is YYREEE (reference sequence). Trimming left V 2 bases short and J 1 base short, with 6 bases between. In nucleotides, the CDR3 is TGTGCCAGCAGCTTCGGTGGGAACACTGAAGCTTTCTTT. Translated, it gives CASSFGGNTEAFF.

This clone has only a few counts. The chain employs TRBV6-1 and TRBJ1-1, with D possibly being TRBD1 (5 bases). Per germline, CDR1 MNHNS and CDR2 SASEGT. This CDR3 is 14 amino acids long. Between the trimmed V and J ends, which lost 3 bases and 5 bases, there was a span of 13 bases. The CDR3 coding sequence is TGTGCCAGCAGTGATCCCTGGGGGGTTACTGAAGCTTTCTTT. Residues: CASSDPWGVTEAFF.

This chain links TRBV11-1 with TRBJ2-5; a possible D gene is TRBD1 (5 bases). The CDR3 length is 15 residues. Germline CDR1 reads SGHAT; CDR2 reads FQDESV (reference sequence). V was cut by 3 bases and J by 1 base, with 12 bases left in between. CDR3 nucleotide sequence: TGTGCCAGCAGCTTTGGAACAGGCCTCCAAGAGACCCAGTACTTC. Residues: CASSFGTGLQETQYF. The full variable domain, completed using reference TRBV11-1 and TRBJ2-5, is EAEVAQSPRYKITEKSQAVAFWCDPISGHATLYWYRQILGQGPELLVQFQDESVVDDSQLPKDRFSAERLKGVDSTLKIQPAELGDSAMYLCASSFGTGLQETQYFGPGTRLLVL.

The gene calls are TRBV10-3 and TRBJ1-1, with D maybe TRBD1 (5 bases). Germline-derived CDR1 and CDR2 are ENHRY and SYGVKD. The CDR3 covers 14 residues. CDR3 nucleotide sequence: TGTGTCACCCTTGGGGGGGTAATGAACACTGAAGCTTTCTTT. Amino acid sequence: CVTLGGVMNTEAFF.

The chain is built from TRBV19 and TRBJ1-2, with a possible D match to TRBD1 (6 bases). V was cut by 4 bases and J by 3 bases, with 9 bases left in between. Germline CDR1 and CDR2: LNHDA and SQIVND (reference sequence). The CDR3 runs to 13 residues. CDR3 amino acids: CASSTDSDYGYTF. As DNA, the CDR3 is TGTGCCAGTAGTACGGACAGCGACTATGGCTACACCTTC.

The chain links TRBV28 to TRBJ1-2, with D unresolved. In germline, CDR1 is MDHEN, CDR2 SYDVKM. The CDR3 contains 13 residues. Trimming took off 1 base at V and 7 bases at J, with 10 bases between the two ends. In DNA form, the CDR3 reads TGTGCCAGCAGTTTATTGGGTACGGGTGGCTACACCTTC. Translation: CASSLLGTGGYTF.

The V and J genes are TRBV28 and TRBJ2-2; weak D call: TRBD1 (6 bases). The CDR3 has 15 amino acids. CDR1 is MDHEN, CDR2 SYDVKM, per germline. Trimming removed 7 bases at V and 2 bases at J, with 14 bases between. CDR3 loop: CASTPGVRNTGELFF. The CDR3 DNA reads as TGTGCCAGCACCCCAGGGGTTCGAAACACCGGGGAGCTGTTTTTT.

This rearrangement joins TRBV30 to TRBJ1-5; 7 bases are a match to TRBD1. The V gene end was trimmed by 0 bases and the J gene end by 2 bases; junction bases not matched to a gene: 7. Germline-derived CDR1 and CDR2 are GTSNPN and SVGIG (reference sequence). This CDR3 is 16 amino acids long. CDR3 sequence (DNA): TGTGCCTGGAGTGTACGGGTAACAGGGGGCAATCAGCCCCAGCATTTT. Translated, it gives CAWSVRVTGGNQPQHF. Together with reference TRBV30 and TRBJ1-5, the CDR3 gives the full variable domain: SQTIHQWPATLVQPVGSPLSLECTVEGTSNPNLYWYRQAAGRGLQLLFYSVGIGQISSEVPQNLSASRPQDRQFILSSKKLLLSDSGFYLCAWSVRVTGGNQPQHFGDGTRLSIL.

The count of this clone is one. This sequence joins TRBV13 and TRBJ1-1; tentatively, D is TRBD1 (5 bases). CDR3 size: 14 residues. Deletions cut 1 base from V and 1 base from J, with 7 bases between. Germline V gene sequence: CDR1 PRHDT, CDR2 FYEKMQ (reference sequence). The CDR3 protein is CASSLVGGNTEAFF. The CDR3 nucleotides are TGTGCCAGCAGCTTAGTGGGGGGGAACACTGAAGCTTTCTTT.

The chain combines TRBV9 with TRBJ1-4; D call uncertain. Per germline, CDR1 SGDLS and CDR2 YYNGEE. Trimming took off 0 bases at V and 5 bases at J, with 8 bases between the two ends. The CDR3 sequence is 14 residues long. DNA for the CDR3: TGTGCCAGCAGCGTAGGGGCGGGGAATGAAAAACTGTTTTTT. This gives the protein CASSVGAGNEKLFF.

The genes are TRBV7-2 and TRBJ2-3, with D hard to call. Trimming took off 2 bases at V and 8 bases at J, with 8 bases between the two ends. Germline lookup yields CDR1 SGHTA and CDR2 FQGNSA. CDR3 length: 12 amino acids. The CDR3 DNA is TGTGCCAGCAGCTTATCGACATTTACGCAGTATTTT. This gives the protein CASSLSTFTQYF.